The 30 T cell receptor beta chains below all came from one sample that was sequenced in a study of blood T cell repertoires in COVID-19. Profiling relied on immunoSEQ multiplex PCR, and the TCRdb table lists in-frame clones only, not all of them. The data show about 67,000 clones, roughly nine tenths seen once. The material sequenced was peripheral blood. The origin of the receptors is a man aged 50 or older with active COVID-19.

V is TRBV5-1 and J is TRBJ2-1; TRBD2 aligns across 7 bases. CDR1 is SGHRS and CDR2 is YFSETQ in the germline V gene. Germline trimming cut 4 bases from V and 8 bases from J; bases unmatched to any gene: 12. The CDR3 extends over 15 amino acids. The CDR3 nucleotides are TGCGCCAGCAGCCCGGAAGGACTAGTGGGACATGAGCAGTTCTTC. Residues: CASSPEGLVGHEQFF.

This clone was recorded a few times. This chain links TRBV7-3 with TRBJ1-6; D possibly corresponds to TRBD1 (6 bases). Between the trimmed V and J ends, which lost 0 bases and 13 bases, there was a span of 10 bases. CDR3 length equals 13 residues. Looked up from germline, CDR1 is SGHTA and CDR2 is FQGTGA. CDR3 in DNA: TGTGCCAGCAGCTTAACGCAGGGGACCCCCCTCCACTTT. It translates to CASSLTQGTPLHF.

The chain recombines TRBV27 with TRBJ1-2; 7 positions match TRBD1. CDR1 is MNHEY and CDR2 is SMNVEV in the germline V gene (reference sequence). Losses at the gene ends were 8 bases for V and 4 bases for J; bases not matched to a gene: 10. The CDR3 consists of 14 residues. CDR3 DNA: TGTGCCAGCCGAAGTAACAGGGGCGGCTATGGCTACACCTTC. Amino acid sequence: CASRSNRGGYGYTF.

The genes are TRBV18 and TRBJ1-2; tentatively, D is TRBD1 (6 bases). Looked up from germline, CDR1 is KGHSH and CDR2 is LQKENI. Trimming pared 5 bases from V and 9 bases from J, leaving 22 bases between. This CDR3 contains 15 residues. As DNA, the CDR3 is TGTGCCAGCTCATCATTATTAAGGACAGAGGGAAGCTACACCTTC. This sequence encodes CASSSLLRTEGSYTF. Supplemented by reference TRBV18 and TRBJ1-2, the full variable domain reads NAGVMQNPRHLVRRRGQEARLRCSPMKGHSHVYWYRQLPEEGLKFMVYLQKENIIDESGMPKERFSAEFPKEGPSILRIQQVVRGDSAAYFCASSSLLRTEGSYTFGSGTRLTVV.

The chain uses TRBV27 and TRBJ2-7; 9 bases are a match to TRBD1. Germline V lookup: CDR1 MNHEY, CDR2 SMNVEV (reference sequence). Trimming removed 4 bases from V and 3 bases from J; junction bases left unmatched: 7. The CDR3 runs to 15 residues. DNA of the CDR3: TGTGCCAGCAGTTCATCGACAGGGGGAGTCTACGAGCAGTACTTC. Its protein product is CASSSSTGGVYEQYF.

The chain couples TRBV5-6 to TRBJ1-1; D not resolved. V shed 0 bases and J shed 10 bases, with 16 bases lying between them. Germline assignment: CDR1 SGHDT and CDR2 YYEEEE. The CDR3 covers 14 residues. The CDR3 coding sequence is TGTGCCAGCAGCTTGGCCGGGTCCCGTAGTGGAGCTTTCTTT. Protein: CASSLAGSRSGAFF.

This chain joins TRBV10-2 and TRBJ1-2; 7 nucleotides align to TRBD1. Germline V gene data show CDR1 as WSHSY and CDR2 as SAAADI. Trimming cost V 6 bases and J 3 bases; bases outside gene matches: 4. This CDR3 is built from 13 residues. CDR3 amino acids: CASRSGTDYGYTF. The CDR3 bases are TGCGCCAGCAGGTCCGGGACAGACTATGGCTACACCTTC.

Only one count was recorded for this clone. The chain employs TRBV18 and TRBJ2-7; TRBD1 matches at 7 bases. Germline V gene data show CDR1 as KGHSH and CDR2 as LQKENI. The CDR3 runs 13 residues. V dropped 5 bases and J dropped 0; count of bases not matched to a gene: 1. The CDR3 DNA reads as TGTGCCAGCTCAAGGGACAGCTCCTACGAGCAGTACTTC. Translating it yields CASSRDSSYEQYF.

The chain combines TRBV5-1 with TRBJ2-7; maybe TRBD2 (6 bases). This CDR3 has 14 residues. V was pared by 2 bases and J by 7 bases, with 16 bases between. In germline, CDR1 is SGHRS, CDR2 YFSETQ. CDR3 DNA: TGCGCCAGCAGCTTAAAGGGGCCTCGGGAGGAGCAGTACTTC. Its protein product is CASSLKGPREEQYF.

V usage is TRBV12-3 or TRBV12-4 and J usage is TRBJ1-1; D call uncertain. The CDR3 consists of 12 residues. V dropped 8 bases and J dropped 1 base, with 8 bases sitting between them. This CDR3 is CASVRGNTEAFF. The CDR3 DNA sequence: TGTGCCAGCGTCCGGGGGAACACTGAAGCTTTCTTT.

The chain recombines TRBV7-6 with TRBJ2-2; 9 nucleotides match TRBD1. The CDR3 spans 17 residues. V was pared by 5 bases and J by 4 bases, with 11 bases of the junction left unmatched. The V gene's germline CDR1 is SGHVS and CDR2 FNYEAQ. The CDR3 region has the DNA TGTGCCAGCAGCCAATGGACGGGACAGGGCTTCACCGGGGAGCTGTTTTTT. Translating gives CASSQWTGQGFTGELFF.

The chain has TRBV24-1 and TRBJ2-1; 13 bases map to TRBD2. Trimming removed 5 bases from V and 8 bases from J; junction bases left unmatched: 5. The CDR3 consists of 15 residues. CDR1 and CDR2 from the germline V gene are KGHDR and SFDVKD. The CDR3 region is CATSVGTSGVDEQFF. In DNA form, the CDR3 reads TGTGCCACCAGTGTTGGGACTAGCGGGGTAGATGAGCAGTTCTTC.

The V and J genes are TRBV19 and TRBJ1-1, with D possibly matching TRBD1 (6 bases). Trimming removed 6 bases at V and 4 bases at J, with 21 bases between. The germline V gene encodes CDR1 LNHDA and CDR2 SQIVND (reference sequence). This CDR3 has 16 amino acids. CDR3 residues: CASSHYQRGTLTEAFF. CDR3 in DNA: TGTGCCAGTAGCCACTACCAGAGGGGGACGCTCACTGAAGCTTTCTTT.

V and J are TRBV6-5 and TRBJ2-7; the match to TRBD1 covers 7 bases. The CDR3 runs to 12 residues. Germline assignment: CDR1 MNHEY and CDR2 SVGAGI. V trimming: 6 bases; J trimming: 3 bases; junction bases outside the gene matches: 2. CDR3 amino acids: CASRDRYYEQYF. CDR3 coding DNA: TGTGCCAGCAGGGACAGGTACTACGAGCAGTACTTC.

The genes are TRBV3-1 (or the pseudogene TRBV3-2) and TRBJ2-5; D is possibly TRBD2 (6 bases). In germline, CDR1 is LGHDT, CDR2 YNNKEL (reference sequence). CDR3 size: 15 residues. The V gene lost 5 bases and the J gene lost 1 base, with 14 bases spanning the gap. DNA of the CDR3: TGTGCCAGCAGCTCGCGGGGCCCTAGCCAAGAGACCCAGTACTTC. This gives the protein CASSSRGPSQETQYF.

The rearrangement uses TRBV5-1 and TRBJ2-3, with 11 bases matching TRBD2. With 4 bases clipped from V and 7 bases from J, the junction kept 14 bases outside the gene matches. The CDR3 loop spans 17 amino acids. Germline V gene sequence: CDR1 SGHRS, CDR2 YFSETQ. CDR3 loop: CASSAVGLAGGPYTQYF. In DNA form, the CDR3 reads TGCGCCAGCAGCGCCGTTGGGTTAGCGGGAGGGCCTTATACGCAGTATTTT.

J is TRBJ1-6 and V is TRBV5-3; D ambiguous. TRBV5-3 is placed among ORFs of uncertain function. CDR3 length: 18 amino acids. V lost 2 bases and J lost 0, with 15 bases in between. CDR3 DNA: TGTGCCAGAAGCTTAGCGGGAGGCCAGAGCTCCTATAATTCACCCCTCCACTTT. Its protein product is CARSLAGGQSSYNSPLHF.

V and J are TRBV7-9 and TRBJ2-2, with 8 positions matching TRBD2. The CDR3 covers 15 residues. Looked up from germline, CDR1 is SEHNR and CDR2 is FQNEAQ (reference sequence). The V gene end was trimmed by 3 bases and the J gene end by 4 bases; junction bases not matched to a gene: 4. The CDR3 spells CASSFALAVTGELFF. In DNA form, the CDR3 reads TGTGCCAGCAGCTTTGCACTAGCGGTCACCGGGGAGCTGTTTTTT.

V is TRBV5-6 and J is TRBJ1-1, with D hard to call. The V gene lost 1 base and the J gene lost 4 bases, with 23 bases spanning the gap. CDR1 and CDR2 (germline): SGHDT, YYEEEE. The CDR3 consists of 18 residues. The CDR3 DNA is TGTGCCAGCAGCTTGAAAGTCACGGGTCGGCGGTTGAGCACTGAAGCTTTCTTT. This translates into CASSLKVTGRRLSTEAFF.

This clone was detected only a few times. The CDR3 nucleotides are TGCGCCAGCAGCCACCGGGGAGCCCCCTACGAGCAGTACTTC. Protein: CASSHRGAPYEQYF. The V and J genes are TRBV4-1 and TRBJ2-7; maybe TRBD2 (5 bases). The CDR3 is 14 residues long. CDR1 MGHRA and CDR2 YSYEKL come from the germline V gene. V lost 3 bases and J lost 2, with 11 bases in between.

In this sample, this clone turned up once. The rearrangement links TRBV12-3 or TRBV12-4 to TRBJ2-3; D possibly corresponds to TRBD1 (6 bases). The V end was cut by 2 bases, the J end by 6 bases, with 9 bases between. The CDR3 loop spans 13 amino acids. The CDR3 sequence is CASSLTGTDTQYF. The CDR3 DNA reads TGTGCCAGCAGTTTAACAGGGACCGATACGCAGTATTTT.

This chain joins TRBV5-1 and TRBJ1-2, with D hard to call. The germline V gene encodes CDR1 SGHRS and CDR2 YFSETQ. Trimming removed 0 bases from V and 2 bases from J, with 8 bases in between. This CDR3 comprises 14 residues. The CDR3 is CASSLESGNYGYTF. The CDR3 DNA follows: TGCGCCAGCAGCTTGGAATCGGGGAACTATGGCTACACCTTC. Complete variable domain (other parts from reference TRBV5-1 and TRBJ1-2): KAGVTQTPRYLIKTRGQQVTLSCSPISGHRSVSWYQQTPGQGLQFLFEYFSETQRNKGNFPGRFSGRQFSNSRSEMNVSTLELGDSALYLCASSLESGNYGYTFGSGTRLTVV.

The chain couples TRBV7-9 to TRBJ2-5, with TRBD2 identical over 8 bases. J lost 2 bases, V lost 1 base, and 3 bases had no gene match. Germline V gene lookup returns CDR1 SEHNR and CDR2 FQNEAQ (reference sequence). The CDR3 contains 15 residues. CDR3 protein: CASSLGLARQETQYF. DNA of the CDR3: TGTGCCAGCAGCTTAGGACTAGCGAGACAAGAGACCCAGTACTTC.

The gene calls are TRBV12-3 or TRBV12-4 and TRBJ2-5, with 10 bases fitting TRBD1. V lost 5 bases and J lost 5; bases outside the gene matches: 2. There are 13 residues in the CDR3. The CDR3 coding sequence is TGTGCCAGCAGTAAGGGACAGGGGGAGACCCAGTACTTC. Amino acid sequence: CASSKGQGETQYF.

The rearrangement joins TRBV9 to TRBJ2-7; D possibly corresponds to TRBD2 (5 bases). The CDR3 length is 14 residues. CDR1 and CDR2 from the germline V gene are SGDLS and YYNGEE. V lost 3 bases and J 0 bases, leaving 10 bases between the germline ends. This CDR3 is CASSASTSSYEQYF. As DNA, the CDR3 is TGTGCCAGCAGCGCCTCCACTAGCTCCTACGAGCAGTACTTC. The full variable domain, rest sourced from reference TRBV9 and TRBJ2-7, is DSGVTQTPKHLITATGQRVTLRCSPRSGDLSVYWYQQSLDQGLQFLIQYYNGEERAKGNILERFSAQQFPDLHSELNLSSLELGDSALYFCASSASTSSYEQYFGPGTRLTVT.

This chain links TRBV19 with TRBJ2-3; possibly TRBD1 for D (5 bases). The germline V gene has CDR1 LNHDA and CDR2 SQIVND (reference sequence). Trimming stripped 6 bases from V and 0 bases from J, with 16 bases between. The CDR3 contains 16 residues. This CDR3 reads CASSKRTITSTDTQYF. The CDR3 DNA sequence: TGTGCCAGTAGCAAACGGACAATTACTAGCACAGATACGCAGTATTTT.

Written as DNA, the CDR3 is TGTGCCAGCAGTGGGACCGGAAGGGGGACCTCCTACGAGCAGTACTTC. Translation gives CASSGTGRGTSYEQYF. The J gene is TRBJ2-7, the V gene TRBV28, with a possible D match to TRBD1 (6 bases). Trimming pared 5 bases from V and 0 bases from J, leaving 17 bases between. From germline, CDR1 is MDHEN and CDR2 SYDVKM. This CDR3 has 16 amino acids.

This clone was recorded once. CDR3 sequence (DNA): TGTGCCAGCAGGCCGGGACAGGGGACGAATGAGCAGTTCTTC. Protein sequence: CASRPGQGTNEQFF. The chain has TRBV7-3 and TRBJ2-1, with 10 positions matching TRBD1. This CDR3 has 14 amino acids. With V trimmed by 6 bases and J by 7 bases, 6 bases remained unmatched. Germline CDR1 SGHTA, CDR2 FQGTGA.

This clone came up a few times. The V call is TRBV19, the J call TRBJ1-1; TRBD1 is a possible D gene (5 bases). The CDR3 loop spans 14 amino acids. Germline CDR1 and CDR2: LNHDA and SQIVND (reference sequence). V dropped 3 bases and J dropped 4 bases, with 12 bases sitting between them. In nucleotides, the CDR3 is TGTGCCAGTAGTATTAGGCGGGGACTCACTGAAGCTTTCTTT. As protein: CASSIRRGLTEAFF.

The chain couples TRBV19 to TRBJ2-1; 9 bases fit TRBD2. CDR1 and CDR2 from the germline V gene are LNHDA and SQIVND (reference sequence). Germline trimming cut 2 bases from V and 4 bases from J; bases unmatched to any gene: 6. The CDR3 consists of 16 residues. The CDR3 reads CASSITTSGRYNEQFF. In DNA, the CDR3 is TGTGCCAGTAGTATAACGACTAGCGGAAGATACAATGAGCAGTTCTTC.